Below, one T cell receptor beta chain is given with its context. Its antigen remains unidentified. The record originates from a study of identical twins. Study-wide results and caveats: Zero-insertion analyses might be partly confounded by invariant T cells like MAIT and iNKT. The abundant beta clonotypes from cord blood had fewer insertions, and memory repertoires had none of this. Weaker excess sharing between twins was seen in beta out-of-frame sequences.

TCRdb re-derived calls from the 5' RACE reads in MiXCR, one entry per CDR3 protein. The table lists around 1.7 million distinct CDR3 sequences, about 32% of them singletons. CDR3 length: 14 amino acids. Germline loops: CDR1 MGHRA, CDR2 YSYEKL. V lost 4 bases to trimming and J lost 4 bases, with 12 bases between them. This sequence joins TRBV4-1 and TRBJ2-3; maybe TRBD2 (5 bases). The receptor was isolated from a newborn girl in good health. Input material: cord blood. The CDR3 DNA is TGCGCCAGCAGCCCTACTAGAATTCCAGATACGCAGTATTTT. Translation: CASSPTRIPDTQYF.